The entry that follows covers one T cell receptor beta chain sequence. Its antigen is still unknown. A read error is possible here, since a much larger clone lies one base away. Constant-region priming of about 520 ng total RNA yielded TCR beta cDNA. Slightly modified ARM-PCR served as the procedure for the TCR beta libraries. These libraries came from three rounds of nested multiplex PCR. The opening two PCR rounds, 10 cycles each, paired TRBV1-TRBV30 forward primers with a C-beta reverse primer. MiXCR was run by TCRdb on the multiplex PCR reads, yielding one entry per CDR3 protein. The table shows over 75,000 distinct CDR3 sequences, with around 68% occurring only once. This entry is derived from a study of tumor-infiltrating lymphocytes in primary liver carcinoma. Overall study context: All patients, whether men or women, fell within 30 to 69 years of age. Tissue type made little difference to sample yields of roughly 3.5 to 7.13 million productive TCRbeta reads.

CDR3 length: 16 amino acids. Germline V gene lookup returns CDR1 SGHRS and CDR2 YFSETQ. Co-extracted RNA and DNA came from approximately 20-30 mg of unsorted bulk tissue. Broader study findings: Researchers found tumor-adjacent and tumor-blood pairs overlapped less than tumor region pairs. Tumor top-250-clone fraction significantly exceeded that of blood (p = 0.039).

The chain couples TRBV5-1 to TRBJ2-3; 10 nucleotides line up with TRBD1. The TCR originated in a middle-aged man with primary liver carcinoma and hepatitis B virus infection. The sequenced sample consisted of tumor-adjacent normal liver tissue. CDR3 protein: CASCLGMTGGLDTQYF. CDR3 sequence (DNA): TGCGCCAGCTGCTTGGGGATGACAGGGGGCCTAGATACGCAGTATTTT.